These 16 T cell receptor beta chains share one sample of origin, sequenced in a study of cytomegalovirus exposure and HLA in healthy donors (TCRdb year 2017). The library relied on the immunoSEQ multiplex PCR assay. The multiplex PCR relied on a mix of 60 forward primers for TCR Vbeta segments and 13 reverse primers for TCR Jbeta segments. TCRdb re-hosts the immuneACCESS table, in-frame sequences only. Its copies lack some clones; in the studies checked, an unresolved V gene accounts for under half of them, and the cause for the rest is not known. The table for this sample lists under 110,000 clones; 70% to 85% of them were counted only once. The ten largest make up approximately 0.74% of the sample. The source material was PBMCs. Every receptor here comes from a boy between 10 and 17 years old in good health and CMV-seronegative.

The rearrangement links TRBV2 to TRBJ2-1; 9 nucleotides agree with TRBD2. The CDR3 spans 15 residues. The ends lost 2 bases at V and 5 bases at J; junction bases unmatched: 4. Germline V gene data show CDR1 as SNHLY and CDR2 as FYNNEI. CDR3 loop: CASSETAGGNNEQFF. In nucleotides, the CDR3 is TGTGCCAGCAGTGAAACAGCGGGAGGCAACAATGAGCAGTTCTTC.

The V and J genes are TRBV2 and TRBJ2-7, with TRBD2 as a possible D gene (7 bases). Germline lookup yields CDR1 SNHLY and CDR2 FYNNEI. V was shortened by 5 bases and J by 5 bases, with 16 bases between the two germline ends. The CDR3 has 14 amino acids. The CDR3 protein is CASSPVRGGNEQYF. The CDR3 DNA is TGTGCCAGCAGTCCGGTAAGGGGGGGCAACGAGCAGTACTTC.

This clone was seen a handful of times. The gene calls are TRBV7-9 and TRBJ2-5; 7 bases match TRBD1. V shed 0 bases and J 2 bases; nucleotides not matched to a gene: 3. Germline V gives CDR1 SEHNR, CDR2 FQNEAQ (reference sequence). The CDR3 runs to 15 residues. CDR3 amino acids: CASSLAQGRQETQYF. The DNA for the CDR3 is TGTGCCAGCAGCTTAGCACAGGGGCGGCAAGAGACCCAGTACTTC.

This clone was detected a few times. The chain is built from TRBV28 and TRBJ1-2, with 7 bases lining up with TRBD1. V trimming: 4 bases; J trimming: 3 bases; junction bases outside the gene matches: 5. In germline, CDR1 is MDHEN, CDR2 SYDVKM. This CDR3 has 14 residues. DNA of the CDR3: TGTGCCAGCAGTTCCTCAGGACAGGACTATGGCTACACCTTC. Translation gives CASSSSGQDYGYTF.

The chain carries TRBV6-5 and TRBJ1-1, with 10 bases aligning to TRBD1. V dropped 2 bases and J dropped 4; count of bases not matched to a gene: 4. The CDR3 covers 15 residues. Germline V gene sequence: CDR1 MNHEY, CDR2 SVGAGI. The CDR3 nucleotides are TGTGCCAGCAGTTACAACGGACAGGGGGTCACTGAAGCTTTCTTT. This translates into CASSYNGQGVTEAFF.

The J gene is TRBJ1-2, the V gene TRBV6-5, with a possible D match to TRBD1 (5 bases). The germline V gene encodes CDR1 MNHEY and CDR2 SVGAGI. Trimming stripped 11 bases from V and 6 bases from J, with 16 bases between. The CDR3 extends over 12 amino acids. This CDR3 reads CAASDSFNGYTF. The CDR3 DNA reads as TGTGCCGCGTCAGACAGCTTTAATGGCTACACCTTC.

This chain uses TRBV12-5 with TRBJ1-5, with TRBD1 matching over 11 bases. Germline V gives CDR1 LGHNT, CDR2 FRNRAP. The CDR3 sequence is 15 residues long. V shed 7 bases, J shed 7 bases, and the junction held 9 bases outside the gene matches. For the CDR3, the DNA is TGTGCTAGTGCCCTCGGACAGGGGGCCCGGCAGCCCCAGCATTTT. The encoded protein is CASALGQGARQPQHF. The variable domain in full, with the rest retrieved from reference TRBV12-5 and TRBJ1-5, is DARVTQTPRHKVTEMGQEVTMRCQPILGHNTVFWYRQTMMQGLELLAYFRNRAPLDDSGMPKDRFSAEMPDATLATLKIQPSEPRDSAVYFCASALGQGARQPQHFGDGTRLSIL.

V and J are TRBV7-3 and TRBJ1-1; tentative D call: TRBD1 (5 bases). Germline CDR1 SGHTA, CDR2 FQGTGA. The CDR3 is made up of 13 amino acids. V was shortened by 6 bases and J by 3 bases, with 11 bases between the two germline ends. In DNA, the CDR3 is TGTGCCAGCAGTTCCCCGGGGGACACTGAAGCTTTCTTT. Its protein is CASSSPGDTEAFF.

The chain joins TRBV4-1 to TRBJ1-3; 7 nucleotides agree with TRBD1. The CDR3 is made up of 15 amino acids. V was pared by 2 bases and J by 2 bases, with 3 bases of the junction left unmatched. Germline V gene sequence: CDR1 MGHRA, CDR2 YSYEKL. CDR3 coding DNA: TGCGCCAGCAGCCAACGGGGACAGACTGGAAACACCATATATTTT. It codes for CASSQRGQTGNTIYF.

This clone showed up just a few times. This chain connects TRBV7-6 to TRBJ1-1; D possibly corresponds to TRBD1 (5 bases). Trimming took 2 bases from V and 5 from J, leaving 9 bases between them. The germline CDR1 and CDR2 sequences are SGHVS and FNYEAQ. CDR3 length equals 13 residues. The CDR3 sequence: CASSLRGLTEAFF. The DNA for the CDR3 is TGTGCCAGCAGCTTAAGGGGCCTGACTGAAGCTTTCTTT.

This chain links TRBV6-5 with TRBJ2-5; maybe TRBD1 (6 bases). The closer fit of TRBJ2-7 to the DNA end suggests the J call may be wrong. The CDR3 runs to 15 residues. Per germline, CDR1 MNHEY and CDR2 SVGAGI. CDR3 sequence reads: CASRSKPTGSYEQYF. CDR3 nucleotide sequence: TGTGCCAGCAGATCGAAACCGACAGGCTCCTACGAGCAGTACTTC.

The chain has TRBV15 and TRBJ2-5; no clear D. This CDR3 contains 13 residues. Trimming stripped 1 base from V and 9 bases from J, with 12 bases between. CDR1 and CDR2 from the germline V gene are LNHNV and YYDKDF (reference sequence). This chain's CDR3 is CATSRGDTWAQYF. The DNA for the CDR3 is TGTGCCACCAGCAGAGGCGACACGTGGGCCCAGTACTTC.

The chain combines TRBV30 with TRBJ2-2, with D unresolved. The CDR3 runs to 12 residues. V lost 3 bases, J lost 11 bases, and 13 bases lay in between. Germline CDR1 reads GTSNPN; CDR2 reads SVGIG (reference sequence). The CDR3 DNA sequence: TGTGCCTGGAGACCTACGCCCTTTGAGCTGTTTTTT. Its protein is CAWRPTPFELFF.

The rearrangement joins TRBV6-5 to TRBJ2-7, with 9 positions matching TRBD2. Germline V gene lookup returns CDR1 MNHEY and CDR2 SVGAGI. The CDR3 is 14 residues long. V lost 2 bases to trimming and J lost 6 bases; unmatched junction nucleotides: 5. CDR3 in DNA: TGTGCCAGCAGTTACGGGGCGGGAGGGCCCGAGCAGTACTTC. Residues: CASSYGAGGPEQYF.

This clone was counted between two and nine times. The J gene is TRBJ2-7, the V gene TRBV7-2, with 9 positions matching TRBD2. Germline trimming cut 5 bases from V and 4 bases from J; bases unmatched to any gene: 12. Germline V gene lookup returns CDR1 SGHTA and CDR2 FQGNSA. The CDR3 has 16 amino acids. The CDR3 bases are TGTGCCAGCAGCCCCCCCCTGGGCGGGAGGGCGTACGAGCAGTACTTC. Encoded protein: CASSPPLGGRAYEQYF.

This chain links TRBV19 with TRBJ2-7; 9 nucleotides match TRBD1. V dropped 6 bases and J dropped 6; count of bases not matched to a gene: 6. This CDR3 region has 13 residues. CDR1 and CDR2 from the germline V gene are LNHDA and SQIVND (reference sequence). For the CDR3, the DNA is TGTGCCAGTAGCGGGACAGGGATCGGCGAGCAGTACTTC. This sequence encodes CASSGTGIGEQYF.